Detailed here is one T cell receptor beta chain. Its antigen is unidentified. The CDR3 covers 14 residues. Trimming left V 4 bases short and J 2 bases short, with 9 bases between. The germline CDR1 and CDR2 sequences are SNHLY and FYNNEI. The data are from a study of cytomegalovirus exposure and HLA in healthy donors. Study-level background: An early release of data contained about 85 million unique TCRs, which came from HLA-typed donors.

Points from the study as a whole: Earlier results showed most TCR beta V segments being productive about 87% or about 30% of the time. The CMV antigen specificity of a few CMV-associated chains was confirmed through in vitro analysis. High specificity and sensitivity for cytomegalovirus status were reported for the classifier.

The PCR contained 60 Vbeta and 13 Jbeta primers. Sequencing was performed with immunoSEQ multiplex PCR; in TCRdb, only in-frame clones are kept and a portion is missing. The sample records roughly 230,000 clones, 80% to 95% being singletons. The receptor comes from a girl aged 2 to 9 in good health and CMV-seronegative. Sequenced: PBMCs. J is TRBJ2-1 and V is TRBV2; possibly TRBD2 for D (5 bases). The CDR3 bases are TGTGCCAGCAGTGGGATAGCGACCTACAATGAGCAGTTCTTC. Amino acid sequence: CASSGIATYNEQFF.